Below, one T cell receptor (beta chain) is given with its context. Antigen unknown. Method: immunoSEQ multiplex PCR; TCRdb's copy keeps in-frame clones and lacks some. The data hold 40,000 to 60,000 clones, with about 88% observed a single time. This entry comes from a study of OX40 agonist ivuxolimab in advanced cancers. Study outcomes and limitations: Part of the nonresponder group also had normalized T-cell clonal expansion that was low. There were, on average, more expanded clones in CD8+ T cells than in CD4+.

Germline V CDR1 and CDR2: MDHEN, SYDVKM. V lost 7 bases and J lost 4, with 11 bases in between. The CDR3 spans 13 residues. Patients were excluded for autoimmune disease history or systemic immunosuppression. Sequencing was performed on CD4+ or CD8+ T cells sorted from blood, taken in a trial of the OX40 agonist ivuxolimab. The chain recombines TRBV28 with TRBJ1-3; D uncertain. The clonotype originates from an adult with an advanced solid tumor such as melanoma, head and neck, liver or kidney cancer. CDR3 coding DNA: TGTGCCAGCATCGGTCAACTCGGAAACACCATATATTTT. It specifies CASIGQLGNTIYF.